The entry that follows covers one T cell receptor (beta chain) sequence. This clone was found a few times. The target of this receptor is not known. It has no much larger one-base neighbor in the sample; base qualities were not kept. For sequencing of the TCRbeta CDR3 region, genomic DNA was extracted from the sorted cells. The immunoSEQ Assay was used for sequencing of TCRbeta CDR3 regions. TCRdb stores this immuneACCESS table with in-frame sequences only. Part of the clones is absent; in the studies checked, under half of the shortfall reflects unresolved V genes, and no reason is known for the rest. The sample contains under 90,000 clones, around 83% of them found a single time. The ten largest account for 2% to 2.5% of the sample. The germline V gene (reference sequence) yields LNHDA for CDR1 and SQIVND for CDR2. V lost 7 bases and J lost 0 bases, and the count of bases not matched to a germline gene is 6. The CDR3 sequence holds 16 residues, the cysteine and phenylalanine included. Only the CDR3 DNA is retained, 48 bases long and in frame from the first base.

The record originates from a study of OX40 agonist ivuxolimab in advanced cancers. With regard to the full study: The costimulatory receptor OX40 (CD134) was targeted by ivuxolimab, a fully human IgG2 agonistic monoclonal antibody. Intravenous ivuxolimab was administered to patients every 2 weeks at six dose levels: 0.01, 0.1, 0.3, 1.5, 3 and 10 mg/kg. Of the roughly 52 dose-escalation patients, hepatocellular carcinoma was present in about 20, melanoma in about 15, renal cell carcinoma in 9 and head and neck cancer in 9. In the dose-escalation cohort, more than 80% of patients were male, and the mean age was 60 years with a range of about 20 to 90. Patients were allowed to have had prior anti-PD-1, anti-PD-L1 or anti-CTLA-4 therapy, and around 40% of the dose-escalation patients had previously received checkpoint inhibitors. Partial responses were achieved by three dose-escalation patients, of whom one had hepatocellular carcinoma and two had cutaneous melanoma. The purpose of peripheral TCRbeta sequencing was to test whether ivuxolimab changed TCR sequence diversity and led to clonal T-cell expansion. The paper covers the monotherapy dose-escalation part of the phase I ivuxolimab trial, which included N ≈ 50 patients.

The trial excluded patients who had a history of autoimmune disease or were on systemic immunosuppression. Peripheral blood for TCR sequencing was collected from all dose cohorts at baseline, on cycle 4 day 1, and on cycle 7 day 1. Samples were obtained from an open-label, multicenter, first-in-human phase I dose-escalation trial of ivuxolimab. Adults with locally advanced or metastatic melanoma, renal cell, hepatocellular, or head and neck squamous cell carcinoma were enrolled in the trial. Before TCR sequencing, CD4+ and CD8+ T cells were separately sorted from peripheral blood. The study at large found these results: The antigen specificity of the clonally expanded peripheral T cells was not determined. After ivuxolimab, CD8+ T cells had more expanded clones than CD4+ T cells on average. Clonal expansion of both CD4+ and CD8+ blood T cells was observed from baseline to week 6 at doses 0.1 to 3.0 mg/kg. In the 0.1-3.0 mg/kg groups, partial responders had among the lowest normalized peripheral clonal expansion, particularly in CD8+ T cells. Low levels of normalized T-cell clonal expansion were also seen in some patients who did not respond.

The sequence derives from an adult with an advanced solid tumor such as melanoma, head and neck, liver or kidney cancer. The sample in question was CD4+ or CD8+ T cells sorted from blood, obtained in a trial of the OX40 agonist ivuxolimab. Recombination connected TRBV19 to TRBJ1-3; the junction holds 10 bases that match TRBD1. Read as DNA, the sequence is TGTGCCAGTAAAACCCGGGACAGGGGCTCTGGAAACACCATATATTTT. This translates into CASKTRDRGSGNTIYF.